These T cell receptor beta chains were read from a single sample in a study of tumor-infiltrating lymphocytes in primary liver carcinoma. Via MiXCR, TCRdb re-called the multiplex PCR reads, giving one row per CDR3 protein. Of 95,000 to 150,000 distinct CDR3 sequences detected, around 64% appear once; the ten largest clones hold around 8.2%. The source material was liver tumor tissue from sampling region 3. Receptors were obtained from a woman aged 60 to 75 with primary liver carcinoma and hepatitis B virus infection. CDR3s include the opening cysteine and the closing phenylalanine or tryptophan. D genes are given only for firm matches. The size field is filled for only some rows; it gives once, few, many or a size class.

J,size,D,V,CDR3,DNA
TRBJ2-1,NA,NA,TRBV6-2/TRBV6-3,CASSLRRTGGIHNEQFF,TGCGCCAGCAGTTTGAGGCGGACTGGCGGGATCCACAATGAGCAGTTCTTC
TRBJ2-1,NA,TRBD2,TRBV5-6,CAGSDRSGISYNEQFF,TGTGCCGGCAGCGACCGAAGCGGGATCTCCTACAATGAGCAGTTCTTC
TRBJ2-1,few,NA,TRBV7-9,CASSFGNNGEQFF,TGTGCCAGCAGCTTCGGCAATAATGGTGAGCAGTTCTTC
TRBJ1-1,few,NA,TRBV10-3,CAISDMNTEAFF,TGTGCCATCAGTGACATGAACACTGAAGCTTTCTTT
TRBJ1-1,NA,TRBD1,TRBV7-2,CASNLGTGRGNTEAFF,TGTGCCAGCAACTTAGGGACAGGGAGGGGTAACACTGAAGCTTTCTTT
TRBJ2-2,NA,NA,TRBV24-1,CATSRPGGLAGPNTGELFF,TGTGCCACCAGCCGCCCAGGGGGTTTGGCGGGGCCGAACACCGGGGAGCTGTTTTTT
TRBJ2-3,NA,TRBD1,TRBV7-8,CASSPHGTGVPDTQYF,TGTGCCAGCAGCCCACACGGGACAGGGGTTCCAGATACACAGTATTTT
TRBJ1-1,many,NA,TRBV12-3/TRBV12-4,CASSSEEATEAFF,TGTGCCAGCAGTTCGGAGGAGGCCACTGAAGCTTTCTTT
TRBJ1-1,NA,NA,TRBV18,CASSHSGTRSNTEAFF,TGTGCCAGCTCACATTCCGGGACAAGGTCGAACACTGAAGCTTTCTTT
TRBJ2-1,NA,NA,TRBV5-1,CSSSLAGAYNEQFF,TGCTCCAGCAGCTTGGCCGGGGCATACAATGAGCAGTTCTTC
TRBJ2-3,NA,NA,TRBV7-9,CASSLGFTSDTDTQYF,TGTGCTAGCAGCTTAGGATTCACGTCGGACACAGATACGCAGTATTTT
TRBJ1-2,many,TRBD1,TRBV7-9,CASSLSATGEYGYTF,TGTGCCAGCAGCTTATCAGCGACAGGGGAATATGGCTACACCTTC
TRBJ1-4,few,NA,TRBV19,CASTRRGATNEKLFF,TGTGCCAGTACCCGCCGGGGAGCAACTAATGAAAAACTGTTTTTT
TRBJ2-7,NA,NA,TRBV6-1,CASKQHSYEQYF,TGTGCCAGTAAACAGCACTCCTACGAGCAGTACTTC
TRBJ1-5,many,TRBD1,TRBV5-4,CASSLGTGGNQPQHF,TGTGCCAGCAGCTTGGGGACAGGGGGCAACCAGCCCCAGCATTTT
TRBJ2-4,NA,NA,TRBV29-1,CSVEMVLGRAKNIQYF,TGCAGCGTTGAAATGGTATTGGGGCGGGCTAAAAACATTCAGTACTTC
TRBJ2-2,NA,TRBD1,TRBV24-1,CATRGTGSGTGELLF,TGTGCCACCAGGGGGACAGGGAGTGGGACCGGGGAGCTGCTTTTT
TRBJ2-7,NA,TRBD1,TRBV11-3,CASSPGTGAAYGQYF,TGTGCCAGCAGCCCCGGAACAGGGGCCGCATACGGGCAGTACTTC
TRBJ2-1,NA,NA,TRBV11-2,CASSPGTLYDVQFF,TGTGCCAGCAGCCCCGGGACACTTTACGATGTACAGTTCTTC
TRBJ2-1,few,TRBD2,TRBV14,CASSQLAGGEQFF,TGTGCCAGCAGCCAATTGGCGGGAGGTGAGCAGTTCTTC
TRBJ1-5,NA,NA,TRBV29-1,CSIRTENRDQPQHF,TGCAGCATACGGACAGAAAATCGAGATCAGCCCCAGCATTTT
TRBJ1-2,few,TRBD1,TRBV30,CAWRVSQGVRIYGYTF,TGTGCCTGGCGTGTTTCACAGGGGGTCCGCATCTATGGCTACACCTTC
TRBJ1-3,many,TRBD1,TRBV6-6,CASSYSTGGSGNTIYF,TGTGCCAGCAGTTACTCGACAGGGGGCTCTGGAAACACCATATATTTT
TRBJ1-1,NA,NA,TRBV29-1,CSVPILTGANTEAFF,TGTAGCGTTCCCATCCTGACAGGCGCGAACACTGAAGCTTTCTTT
TRBJ2-2,once,NA,TRBV12-3/TRBV12-4,CDSSRQITGELFF,TGTGACAGCAGCCGACAGATCACCGGGGAGTTGTTTTTT
TRBJ2-1,NA,NA,TRBV5-1,CASRLGGVNEQFF,TGCGCCAGCAGACTGGGGGGCGTCAATGAGCAGTTCTTC
TRBJ1-1,few,TRBD1,TRBV28,CASSYGGQGSTEAFF,TGTGCCAGCAGTTACGGGGGACAGGGAAGCACTGAAGCTTTCTTT
TRBJ2-2,NA,NA,TRBV19,CASRAPNTGELFF,TGTGCCAGTCGGGCTCCAAACACCGGGGAGCTGTTTTTT
TRBJ2-2,many,NA,TRBV6-5,CASSYGGAGTGTGELFF,TGTGCCAGCAGTTACGGGGGCGCGGGAACGGGGACCGGGGAGCTGTTTTTT
TRBJ2-7,NA,TRBD2,TRBV11-2,CASSNGQAGSGYEQYF,TGTGCCAGCAGCAACGGACAAGCGGGGAGTGGCTACGAACAGTACTTC
TRBJ2-7,once,NA,TRBV28,CASNDDTRKQYF,TGTGCCAGCAACGACGACACAAGGAAGCAGTACTTC
TRBJ2-1,many,TRBD1,TRBV29-1,CSVDSGQRLEQFF,TGCAGCGTTGATTCGGGACAGCGGCTTGAGCAGTTCTTC
TRBJ2-3,NA,NA,TRBV11-2,CASRLDRGCTQYF,TGTGCCAGCCGTTTAGATCGAGGATGTACGCAGTATTTT
TRBJ1-1,NA,NA,TRBV2,CASSEQPPGLGTEAFF,TGTGCCAGCAGTGAACAGCCCCCGGGGTTGGGAACTGAAGCTTTCTTT
TRBJ1-6,NA,NA,TRBV7-9,CAGSLEQPNSPLHF,TGTGCCGGCAGCTTAGAACAGCCTAATTCACCCCTCCACTTT
TRBJ1-5,NA,NA,TRBV6-6,CACSYSRGISNQPQHF,TGTGCCTGCAGTTACAGTCGGGGAATCAGCAATCAGCCCCAGCATTTT
TRBJ2-1,NA,TRBD2,TRBV11-2,CASSLGGIGEQFF,TGTGCCAGCAGCCTGGGGGGGATCGGTGAGCAATTCTTC
TRBJ1-5,many,NA,TRBV6-5,CASSYGGVGQPQHF,TGTGCCAGCAGTTACGGCGGTGTGGGTCAGCCCCAGCATTTT
TRBJ2-2,NA,TRBD2,TRBV2,CASRGPGLAGGSGTGELFF,TGTGCCAGCAGAGGGCCCGGACTGGCGGGAGGGAGTGGCACCGGGGAGCTGTTTTTT
TRBJ1-4,many,NA,TRBV6-1,CASSEALGGSEKLFF,TGTGCCAGCAGTGAAGCGCTGGGGGGTAGTGAAAAACTGTTTTTT
TRBJ2-2,many,TRBD1,TRBV29-1,CSVRTGGNTGELFF,TGCAGCGTGCGGACAGGGGGGAACACCGGGGAGCTGTTTTTT